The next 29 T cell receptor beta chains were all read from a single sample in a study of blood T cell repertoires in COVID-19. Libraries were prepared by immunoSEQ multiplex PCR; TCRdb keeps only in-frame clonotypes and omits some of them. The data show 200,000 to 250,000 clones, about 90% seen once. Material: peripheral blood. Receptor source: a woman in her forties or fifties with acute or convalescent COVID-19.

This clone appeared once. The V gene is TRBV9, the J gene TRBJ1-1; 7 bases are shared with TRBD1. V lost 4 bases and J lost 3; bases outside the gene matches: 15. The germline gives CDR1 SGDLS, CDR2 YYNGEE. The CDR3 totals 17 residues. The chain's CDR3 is CASSPRGRGTQYTEAFF. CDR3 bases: TGTGCCAGCAGCCCGCGGGGCAGGGGGACCCAATACACTGAAGCTTTCTTT.

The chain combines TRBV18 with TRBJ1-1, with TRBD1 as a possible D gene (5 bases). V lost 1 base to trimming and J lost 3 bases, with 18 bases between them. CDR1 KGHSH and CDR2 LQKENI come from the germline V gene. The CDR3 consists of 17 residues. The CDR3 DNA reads TGTGCCAGCTCACCACGGCTGGGCGACAGTATCGACACTGAAGCTTTCTTT. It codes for CASSPRLGDSIDTEAFF.

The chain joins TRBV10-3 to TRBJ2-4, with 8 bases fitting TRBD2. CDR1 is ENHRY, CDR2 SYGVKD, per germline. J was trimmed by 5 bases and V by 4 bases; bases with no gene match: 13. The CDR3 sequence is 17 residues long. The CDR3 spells CAISVEEPGLGQNIQYF. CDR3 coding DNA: TGTGCCATCAGTGTAGAGGAACCGGGACTAGGCCAAAACATTCAGTACTTC.

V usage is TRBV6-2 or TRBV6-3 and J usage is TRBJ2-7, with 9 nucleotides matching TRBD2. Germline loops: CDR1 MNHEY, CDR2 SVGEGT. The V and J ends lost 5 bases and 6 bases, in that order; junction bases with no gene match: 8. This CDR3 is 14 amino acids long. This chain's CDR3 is CASSTSGYLREQYF. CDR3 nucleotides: TGTGCCAGCAGTACTAGCGGGTATCTACGCGAGCAGTACTTC.

The CDR3 nucleotides are TGTGCCAGCAGTTTACAGCGGGTGGGCGAGCAGTACTTC. Protein sequence: CASSLQRVGEQYF. The J gene is TRBJ2-7, the V gene TRBV12-3 or TRBV12-4, with D possibly TRBD2 on 6 matching bases. Trimming left V 2 bases short and J 6 bases short, with 11 bases between. The CDR3 spans 13 residues.

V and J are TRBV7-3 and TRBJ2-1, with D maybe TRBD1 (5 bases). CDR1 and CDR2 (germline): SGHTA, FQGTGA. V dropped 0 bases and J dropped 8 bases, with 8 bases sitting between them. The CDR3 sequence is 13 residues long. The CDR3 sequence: CASSLTGLHEQFF. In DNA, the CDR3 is TGTGCCAGCAGCTTAACGGGGCTCCATGAGCAGTTCTTC. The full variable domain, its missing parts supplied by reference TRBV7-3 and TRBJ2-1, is GAGVSQTPSNKVTEKGKYVELRCDPISGHTALYWYRQSLGQGPEFLIYFQGTGAADDSGLPNDRFFAVRPEGSVSTLKIQRTERGDSAVYLCASSLTGLHEQFFGPGTRLTVL.

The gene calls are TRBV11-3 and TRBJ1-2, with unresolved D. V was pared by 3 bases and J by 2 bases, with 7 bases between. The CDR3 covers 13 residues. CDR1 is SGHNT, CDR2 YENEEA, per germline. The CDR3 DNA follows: TGTGCCAGCAGCTTCTACCCAAACTATGGCTACACCTTC. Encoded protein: CASSFYPNYGYTF.

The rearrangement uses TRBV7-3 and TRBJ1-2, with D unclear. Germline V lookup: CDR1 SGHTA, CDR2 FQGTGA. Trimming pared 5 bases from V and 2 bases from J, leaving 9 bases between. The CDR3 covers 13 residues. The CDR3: CASSPDINYGYTF. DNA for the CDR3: TGTGCCAGCAGCCCCGACATCAACTATGGCTACACCTTC. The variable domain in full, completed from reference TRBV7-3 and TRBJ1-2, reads GAGVSQTPSNKVTEKGKYVELRCDPISGHTALYWYRQSLGQGPEFLIYFQGTGAADDSGLPNDRFFAVRPEGSVSTLKIQRTERGDSAVYLCASSPDINYGYTFGSGTRLTVV.

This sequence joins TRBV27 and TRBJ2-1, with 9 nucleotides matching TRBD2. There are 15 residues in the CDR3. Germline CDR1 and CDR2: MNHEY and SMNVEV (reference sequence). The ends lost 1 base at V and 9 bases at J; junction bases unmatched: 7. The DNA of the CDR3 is TGTGCCAGCAGTTTATTAGCGGGAGATCTCAGTGAGCAGTTCTTC. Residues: CASSLLAGDLSEQFF.

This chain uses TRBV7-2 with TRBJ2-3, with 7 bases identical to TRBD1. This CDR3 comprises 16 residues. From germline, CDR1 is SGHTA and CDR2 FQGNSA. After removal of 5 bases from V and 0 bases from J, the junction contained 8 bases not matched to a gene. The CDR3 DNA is TGTGCCAGCAGCGTTCAAGGGACAGCTAGCACAGATACGCAGTATTTT. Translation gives CASSVQGTASTDTQYF.

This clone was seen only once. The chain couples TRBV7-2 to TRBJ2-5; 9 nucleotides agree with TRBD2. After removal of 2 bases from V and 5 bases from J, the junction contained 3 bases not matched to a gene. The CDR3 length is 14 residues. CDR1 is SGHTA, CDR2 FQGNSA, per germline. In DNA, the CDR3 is TGTGCCAGCAGCTTAACAAGCGGGAGGGAGACCCAGTACTTC. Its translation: CASSLTSGRETQYF.

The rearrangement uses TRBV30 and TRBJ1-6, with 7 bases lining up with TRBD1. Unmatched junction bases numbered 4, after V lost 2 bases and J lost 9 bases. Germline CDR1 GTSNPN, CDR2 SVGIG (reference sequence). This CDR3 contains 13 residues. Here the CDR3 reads CAWSRQGGSPLHF. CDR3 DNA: TGTGCCTGGAGTCGACAGGGTGGTTCACCCCTCCACTTT.

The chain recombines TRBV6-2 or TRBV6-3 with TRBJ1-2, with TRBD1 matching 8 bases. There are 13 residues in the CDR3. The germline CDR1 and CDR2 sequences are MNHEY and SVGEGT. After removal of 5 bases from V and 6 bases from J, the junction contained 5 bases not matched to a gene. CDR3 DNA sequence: TGTGCCAGCAGTCCGACAGGGGAGAATGGCTACACCTTC. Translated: CASSPTGENGYTF.

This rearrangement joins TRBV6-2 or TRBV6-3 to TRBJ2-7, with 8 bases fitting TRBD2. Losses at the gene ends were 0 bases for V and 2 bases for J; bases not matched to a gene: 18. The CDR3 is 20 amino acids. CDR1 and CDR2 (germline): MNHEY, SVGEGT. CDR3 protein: CASSYSGRTSLAGPTYEQYF. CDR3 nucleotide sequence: TGTGCCAGCAGTTACTCGGGACGAACGAGCCTAGCGGGTCCAACCTACGAGCAGTACTTC.

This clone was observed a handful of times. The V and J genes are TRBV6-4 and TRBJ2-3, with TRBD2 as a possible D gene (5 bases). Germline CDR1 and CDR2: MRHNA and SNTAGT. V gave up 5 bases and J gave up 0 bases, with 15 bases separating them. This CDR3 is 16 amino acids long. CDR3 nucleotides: TGTGCCAGCAGTCCGAGGGCAGCTGATAGCACAGATACGCAGTATTTT. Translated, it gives CASSPRAADSTDTQYF.

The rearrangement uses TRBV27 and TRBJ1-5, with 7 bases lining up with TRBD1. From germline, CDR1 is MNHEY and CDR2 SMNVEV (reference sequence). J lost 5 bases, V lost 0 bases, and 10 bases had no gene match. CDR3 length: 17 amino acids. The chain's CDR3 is CASSLSPRQGRHQPQHF. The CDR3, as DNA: TGTGCCAGCAGTTTATCCCCCCGACAGGGAAGGCATCAGCCCCAGCATTTT.

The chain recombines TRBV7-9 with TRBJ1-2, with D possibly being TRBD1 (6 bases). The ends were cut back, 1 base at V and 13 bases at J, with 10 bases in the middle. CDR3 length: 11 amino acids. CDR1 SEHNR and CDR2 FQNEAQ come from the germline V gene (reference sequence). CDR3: CASSLEGGRTF. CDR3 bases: TGTGCCAGCAGCTTAGAAGGGGGTCGCACCTTC.

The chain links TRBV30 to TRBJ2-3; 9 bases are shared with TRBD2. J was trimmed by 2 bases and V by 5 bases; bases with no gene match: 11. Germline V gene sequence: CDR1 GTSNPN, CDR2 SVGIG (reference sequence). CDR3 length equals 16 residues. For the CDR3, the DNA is TGTGCCTGGGGGAAAGCGGCGGGAGGGTTCACAGATACGCAGTATTTT. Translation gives CAWGKAAGGFTDTQYF.

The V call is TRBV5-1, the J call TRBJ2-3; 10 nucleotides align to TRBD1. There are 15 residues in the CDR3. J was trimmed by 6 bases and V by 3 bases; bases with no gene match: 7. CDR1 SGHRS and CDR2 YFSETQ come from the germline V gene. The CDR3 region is CASSSGTGDRDTQYF. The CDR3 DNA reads TGCGCCAGCAGCTCCGGGACAGGGGATCGGGATACGCAGTATTTT.

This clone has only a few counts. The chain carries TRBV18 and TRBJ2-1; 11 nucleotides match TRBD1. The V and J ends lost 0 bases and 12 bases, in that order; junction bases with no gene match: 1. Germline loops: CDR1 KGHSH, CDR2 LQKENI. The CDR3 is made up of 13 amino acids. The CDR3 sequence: CASSPPGTGGQFF. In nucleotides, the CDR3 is TGTGCCAGCTCACCACCCGGGACAGGGGGGCAGTTCTTC.

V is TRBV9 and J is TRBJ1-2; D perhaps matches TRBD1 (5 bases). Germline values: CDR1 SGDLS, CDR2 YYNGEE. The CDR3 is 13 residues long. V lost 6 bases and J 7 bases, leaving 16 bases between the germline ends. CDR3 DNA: TGTGCCAGCACGGGGGGTTCTGGTTTTGGCTACACCTTC. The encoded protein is CASTGGSGFGYTF.

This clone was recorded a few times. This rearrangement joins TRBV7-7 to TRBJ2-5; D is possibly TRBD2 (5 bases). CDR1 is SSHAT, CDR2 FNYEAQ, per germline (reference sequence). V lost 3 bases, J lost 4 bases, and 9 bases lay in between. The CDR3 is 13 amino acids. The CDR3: CASSLDWRETQYF. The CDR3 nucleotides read TGTGCCAGCAGCTTGGACTGGAGAGAGACCCAGTACTTC.

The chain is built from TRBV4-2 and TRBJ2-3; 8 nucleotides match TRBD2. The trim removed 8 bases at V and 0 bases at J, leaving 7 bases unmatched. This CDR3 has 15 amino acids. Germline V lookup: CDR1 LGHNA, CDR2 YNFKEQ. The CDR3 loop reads CASSLAGESTDTQYF. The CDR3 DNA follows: TGTGCCAGCTCCCTAGCGGGCGAAAGCACAGATACGCAGTATTTT.

The CDR3 DNA sequence: TGTGCCAGCAGCCAAGAAGATAGTGGGGCCCACACAGATACGCAGTATTTT. Translating it yields CASSQEDSGAHTDTQYF. The rearrangement uses TRBV4-2 and TRBJ2-3; TRBD1 might be the D (5 bases). The V gene's germline CDR1 is LGHNA and CDR2 YNFKEQ. The CDR3 contains 17 residues. The germline V and J ends were trimmed by 0 bases and 2 bases, with 15 bases remaining between them.

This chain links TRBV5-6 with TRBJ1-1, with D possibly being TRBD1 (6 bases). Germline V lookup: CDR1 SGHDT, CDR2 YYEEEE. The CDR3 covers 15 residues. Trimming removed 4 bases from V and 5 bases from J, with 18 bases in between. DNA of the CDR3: TGTGCCAGCAGCCTGGGGGCGTTTTCGGGAACTGAAGCTTTCTTT. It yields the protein CASSLGAFSGTEAFF.

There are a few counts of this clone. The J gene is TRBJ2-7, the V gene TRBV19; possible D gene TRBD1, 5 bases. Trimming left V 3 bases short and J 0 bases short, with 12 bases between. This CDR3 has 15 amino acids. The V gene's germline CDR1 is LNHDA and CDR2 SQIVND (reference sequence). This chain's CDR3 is CASSIVAGHSYEQYF. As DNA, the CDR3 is TGTGCCAGTAGTATTGTGGCAGGACACTCCTACGAGCAGTACTTC.

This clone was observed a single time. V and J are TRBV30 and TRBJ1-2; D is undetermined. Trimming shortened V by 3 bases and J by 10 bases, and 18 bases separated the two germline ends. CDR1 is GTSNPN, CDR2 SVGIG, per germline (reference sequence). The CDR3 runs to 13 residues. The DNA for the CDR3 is TGTGCCTGGAGGGCCCCGGGGTACCCGACCTACACCTTC. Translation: CAWRAPGYPTYTF.

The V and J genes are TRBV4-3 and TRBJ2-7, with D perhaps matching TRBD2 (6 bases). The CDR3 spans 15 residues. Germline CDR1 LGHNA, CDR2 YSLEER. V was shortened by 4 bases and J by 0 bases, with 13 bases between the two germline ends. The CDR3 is CASSLAGNSSYEQYF. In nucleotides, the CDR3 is TGCGCCAGCAGCCTGGCGGGAAACAGCTCCTACGAGCAGTACTTC.

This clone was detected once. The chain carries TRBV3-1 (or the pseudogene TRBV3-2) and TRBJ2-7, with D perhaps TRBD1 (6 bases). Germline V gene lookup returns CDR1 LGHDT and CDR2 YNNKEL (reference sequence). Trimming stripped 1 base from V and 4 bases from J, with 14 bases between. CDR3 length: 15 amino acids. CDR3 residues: CASSQVVGAGYEQYF. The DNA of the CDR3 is TGTGCCAGCAGCCAAGTGGTGGGGGCCGGATACGAGCAGTACTTC.